One sample yielded the 31 T cell receptor beta chains listed below, sequenced in a study of long-term antiretroviral therapy in people with HIV. Survey-level immunoSEQ v3.0 assays were run. Sequenced by immunoSEQ multiplex PCR; TCRdb stores in-frame clones only, minus some. The sample consists of tens of thousands of clones, approximately 80% of them appearing once. The sample here was unsorted PBMCs, taken 0.5 years before starting antiretroviral therapy. The receptors were sampled from a man aged 40-49 years with HIV.

Relative to its sample, this clone is medium-sized. This chain connects TRBV7-9 to TRBJ1-6; TRBD1 matches 7 bases. Germline CDR1 is SEHNR and CDR2 is FQNEAQ (reference sequence). The junction had 13 bases not matched to a gene; V was cut back by 4 bases and J by 10 bases. The CDR3 has 16 amino acids. This CDR3 is CASSSGTEGFRSPLHF. In DNA, the CDR3 is TGTGCCAGCAGCTCCGGGACAGAGGGATTTAGGTCACCCCTCCACTTT.

This rearrangement joins TRBV5-1 to TRBJ1-5; TRBD1 might be the D (5 bases). Trimming shortened V by 4 bases and J by 3 bases, and 11 bases separated the two germline ends. Germline CDR1 and CDR2: SGHRS and YFSETQ. The CDR3 spans 14 residues. For the CDR3, the DNA is TGCGCCAGCAGCCTGGACACCTACAATCAGCCCCAGCATTTT. Amino acid sequence: CASSLDTYNQPQHF.

This clone was seen a few times. The chain links TRBV7-9 to TRBJ1-2; unclear D gene. Germline V gene sequence: CDR1 SEHNR, CDR2 FQNEAQ (reference sequence). The CDR3 loop spans 11 amino acids. V lost 3 bases to trimming and J lost 5 bases, with 4 bases between them. This CDR3 is CASSFQYGYTF. The DNA for the CDR3 is TGTGCCAGCAGCTTCCAGTATGGCTACACCTTC.

This chain connects TRBV11-2 to TRBJ2-1; maybe TRBD2 (7 bases). CDR1 SGHAT and CDR2 FQNNGV come from the germline V gene. CDR3 length equals 13 residues. V was pared by 7 bases and J by 6 bases, with 13 bases between. The CDR3: CASTAGAFNEQFF. In DNA form, the CDR3 reads TGTGCCAGCACCGCGGGGGCATTCAATGAGCAGTTCTTC.

The rearrangement joins TRBV5-1 to TRBJ2-5, with TRBD1 matching 8 bases. This CDR3 is built from 15 residues. With V trimmed by 6 bases and J by 4 bases, 11 bases remained unmatched. CDR1 is SGHRS, CDR2 YFSETQ, per germline. In nucleotides, the CDR3 is TGCGCCAGCAAACCTGCCGGCGACAGGGGAGAGACCCAGTACTTC. Protein: CASKPAGDRGETQYF.

This clone was observed a handful of times. This rearrangement joins TRBV11-2 to TRBJ1-4, with D possibly TRBD1 on 6 matching bases. There are 14 residues in the CDR3. V lost 5 bases and J lost 8, with 15 bases in between. The V gene's germline CDR1 is SGHAT and CDR2 FQNNGV. The CDR3: CASSDGYRVEKLFF. CDR3 DNA sequence: TGTGCCAGCAGCGACGGATACAGGGTCGAAAAACTGTTTTTT.

This rearrangement joins TRBV7-9 to TRBJ2-3, with D possibly called TRBD1 or TRBD2 (5 bases each). Germline assignment: CDR1 SEHNR and CDR2 FQNEAQ (reference sequence). The V end was cut by 0 bases, the J end by 2 bases, with 6 bases between. This CDR3 has 14 residues. The CDR3 is CASSLAGDTDTQYF. In nucleotides, the CDR3 is TGTGCCAGCAGCTTAGCGGGGGACACAGATACGCAGTATTTT. The full variable domain, with the rest looked up from reference TRBV7-9 and TRBJ2-3, is DTGVSQNPRHKITKRGQNVTFRCDPISEHNRLYWYRQTLGQGPEFLTYFQNEAQLEKSRLLSDRFSAERPKGSFSTLEIQRTEQGDSAMYLCASSLAGDTDTQYFGPGTRLTVL.

The gene calls are TRBV27 and TRBJ1-1; the D is unclear. The CDR3 totals 15 residues. Germline loops: CDR1 MNHEY, CDR2 SMNVEV (reference sequence). V gave up 6 bases and J gave up 1 base, with 15 bases separating them. CDR3 amino acids: CASRFGRSQNTEAFF. CDR3 DNA: TGTGCCAGCAGATTTGGACGCTCCCAGAACACTGAAGCTTTCTTT.

The chain carries TRBV18 and TRBJ2-2; 8 bases are shared with TRBD1. The J segment lost 0 bases and the V segment lost 5 bases, leaving 2 bases of the junction unmatched. This CDR3 has 15 amino acids. Germline CDR1 and CDR2: KGHSH and LQKENI. CDR3 sequence: CASSWGQANTGELFF. CDR3 coding DNA: TGTGCCAGCTCATGGGGACAGGCGAACACCGGGGAGCTGTTTTTT.

CDR3 loop: CASTLTGTGNEKLFF. The DNA of the CDR3 is TGTGCCAGCACTTTAACCGGGACAGGGAATGAAAAACTGTTTTTT. The chain employs TRBV5-6 and TRBJ1-4, with 9 bases matching TRBD1. The germline CDR1 and CDR2 sequences are SGHDT and YYEEEE. Trimming removed 6 bases from V and 5 bases from J; junction bases left unmatched: 8. The CDR3 totals 15 residues.

This rearrangement joins TRBV7-3 to TRBJ2-3, with 8 bases lining up with TRBD2. Germline V lookup: CDR1 SGHTA, CDR2 FQGTGA. The ends lost 2 bases at V and 6 bases at J; junction bases unmatched: 4. This CDR3 has 14 residues. As DNA, the CDR3 is TGTGCCAGCAGCTTAGGACTAGCTCCCGATACGCAGTATTTT. It specifies CASSLGLAPDTQYF.

CDR3 DNA: TGCGCCAGCAGCCAAGATGGGGCGGGGGGTTACAACGAGCAGTACTTC. This gives the protein CASSQDGAGGYNEQYF. V is TRBV4-3 and J is TRBJ2-7; 8 positions match TRBD2. Looked up from germline, CDR1 is LGHNA and CDR2 is YSLEER. The trim removed 0 bases at V and 5 bases at J, leaving 9 bases unmatched. The CDR3 sequence is 16 residues long.

This chain uses TRBV29-1 with TRBJ2-7; D call uncertain. CDR1 SQVTM and CDR2 ANQGSEA come from the germline V gene. The CDR3 covers 11 residues. V was shortened by 7 bases and J by 5 bases, with 12 bases between the two germline ends. This CDR3 is CSAERGNEQYF. The DNA of the CDR3 is TGCAGCGCCGAGCGTGGGAACGAGCAGTACTTC.

The genes are TRBV4-1 and TRBJ1-3; D is ambiguous. Between the trimmed V and J ends, which lost 0 bases and 5 bases, there was a span of 2 bases. This CDR3 has 12 residues. Germline V lookup: CDR1 MGHRA, CDR2 YSYEKL. CDR3 residues: CASSQDRNTIYF. In DNA form, the CDR3 reads TGCGCCAGCAGCCAAGACAGAAACACCATATATTTT.

This chain connects TRBV19 to TRBJ2-7; D may be TRBD1 (6 bases). Per germline, CDR1 LNHDA and CDR2 SQIVND (reference sequence). Trimming shortened V by 5 bases and J by 3 bases, and 11 bases separated the two germline ends. The CDR3 has 13 amino acids. The CDR3 nucleotides are TGTGCCAGTAGTGGCGAACAGGGCTACGAGCAGTACTTC. Protein sequence: CASSGEQGYEQYF.

The CDR3 DNA follows: TGTGCCATCAGTGAGTCGTTAGGGGTCACTGAAGCTTTCTTT. This translates into CAISESLGVTEAFF. The chain links TRBV10-3 to TRBJ1-1; D may be TRBD1 (5 bases). CDR1 and CDR2 (germline): ENHRY, SYGVKD. The CDR3 extends over 14 amino acids. V was clipped by 0 bases and J by 4 bases, with 9 bases between them.

The rearrangement uses TRBV12-5 and TRBJ2-5; the D gene is possibly TRBD2 (8 bases). Germline V lookup: CDR1 LGHNT, CDR2 FRNRAP. The CDR3 covers 15 residues. V dropped 7 bases and J dropped 5 bases, with 20 bases sitting between them. The CDR3 nucleotides are TGTGCTAGTGCCGACCCGGGAGGGGGCCGGGAGACCCAGTACTTC. This codes for CASADPGGGRETQYF.

This clone has only one observation. CDR3 sequence reads: CASSQTTSQPQHF. The CDR3, as DNA: TGTGCCAGCAGCCAAACTACAAGTCAGCCCCAGCATTTT. The V and J genes are TRBV4-2 and TRBJ1-5, with no clear D. Germline-derived CDR1 and CDR2 are LGHNA and YNFKEQ. The CDR3 covers 13 residues. Trimming took off 2 bases at V and 6 bases at J, with 8 bases between the two ends.

J is TRBJ1-1 and V is TRBV6-5; D gene unclear. The CDR3 covers 15 residues. Trimming pared 0 bases from V and 1 base from J, leaving 9 bases between. Germline CDR1 MNHEY, CDR2 SVGAGI. CDR3 loop: CASSYSASQNTEAFF. The CDR3 DNA is TGTGCCAGCAGTTACTCAGCGTCGCAGAACACTGAAGCTTTCTTT.

The chain carries TRBV7-5 and TRBJ2-1. TRBV7-5 is designated a pseudogene. This CDR3 is built from 10 residues. CDR3 in DNA: TGTGCCAGAAGCTTAAATGAGCAGTTCTTC. Its protein product is CARSLNEQFF.

In this sample, this clone turned up once. This chain links TRBV2 with TRBJ2-5; 10 bases are a match to TRBD2. The CDR3 spans 16 residues. Germline V gene data show CDR1 as SNHLY and CDR2 as FYNNEI. The V segment lost 1 base and the J segment 5 bases; nucleotides outside the gene matches: 7. In DNA, the CDR3 is TGTGCCAGCAGTGAAGTAGCGGGGGGCTCTCGGGAGACCCAGTACTTC. Translated: CASSEVAGGSRETQYF.

The V call is TRBV5-1, the J call TRBJ1-1, with D possibly being TRBD1 (5 bases). The CDR3 has 15 residues. The germline V and J ends were trimmed by 3 bases and 1 base, with 13 bases remaining between them. Germline assignment: CDR1 SGHRS and CDR2 YFSETQ. The CDR3 sequence is CASSYSAGGNTEAFF. The CDR3 region has the DNA TGCGCCAGCAGCTACTCGGCGGGGGGGAACACTGAAGCTTTCTTT.

This rearrangement joins TRBV5-1 to TRBJ2-7, with 13 bases matching TRBD2. With 4 bases clipped from V and 1 base from J, the junction kept 14 bases outside the gene matches. This CDR3 spans 19 amino acids. The germline gives CDR1 SGHRS, CDR2 YFSETQ. For the CDR3, the DNA is TGCGCCAGCAGCGTCCAGGGGTCGGGACTAGCGGGACCATCCTACGAGCAGTACTTC. Amino acids: CASSVQGSGLAGPSYEQYF.

The V call is TRBV7-9, the J call TRBJ2-1, with D unclear. There are 15 residues in the CDR3. The germline V gene encodes CDR1 SEHNR and CDR2 FQNEAQ (reference sequence). The V gene lost 4 bases and the J gene lost 0 bases, with 10 bases spanning the gap. Here the CDR3 DNA reads TGTGCCAGCAGCTCGGGTGCCAGCTCCTACAATGAGCAGTTCTTC. This gives the protein CASSSGASSYNEQFF.

V and J are TRBV10-1 and TRBJ1-6, with D hard to call. The CDR3 has 13 residues. CDR1 is WNHNN and CDR2 is SYGVQD in the germline V gene (reference sequence). V was trimmed by 5 bases and J by 9 bases, leaving 11 bases between them. For the CDR3, the DNA is TGCGCCAGCAGTCTGGGCAGGAGTTCACCCCTCCACTTT. As protein: CASSLGRSSPLHF.

The rearrangement links TRBV5-5 to TRBJ2-2; D is undetermined. V was shortened by 1 base and J by 3 bases, with 10 bases between the two germline ends. The length of the CDR3 is 15 residues. CDR1 and CDR2 (germline): SGHKS, YYEKEE (reference sequence). CDR3 residues: CASSLTDSYTGELFF. CDR3 DNA sequence: TGTGCCAGCAGCTTGACAGACTCGTACACCGGGGAGCTGTTTTTT. The full variable domain, with the rest looked up from reference TRBV5-5 and TRBJ2-2, is DAGVTQSPTHLIKTRGQQVTLRCSPISGHKSVSWYQQVLGQGPQFIFQYYEKEERGRGNFPDRFSARQFPNYSSELNVNALLLGDSALYLCASSLTDSYTGELFFGEGSRLTVL.

The chain uses TRBV20-1 and TRBJ1-2; D gene uncertain. Per germline, CDR1 DFQATT and CDR2 SNEGSKA (reference sequence). The CDR3 is made up of 11 amino acids. In nucleotides, the CDR3 is TGCAGCTACCCCTTAAACTATGGCTACACCTTC. It yields the protein CSYPLNYGYTF.

The V and J genes are TRBV5-1 and TRBJ1-1, with 8 positions matching TRBD1. V shed 0 bases and J 4 bases; nucleotides not matched to a gene: 8. The CDR3 consists of 16 residues. Germline V gene sequence: CDR1 SGHRS, CDR2 YFSETQ. The CDR3 nucleotides are TGCGCCAGCAGCTTGGGTCGAGGACAGGGTATCACTGAAGCTTTCTTT. Its protein is CASSLGRGQGITEAFF.

The chain links TRBV10-2 to TRBJ2-7; 9 bases match TRBD2. With V trimmed by 10 bases and J by 0 bases, 10 bases remained unmatched. The CDR3 length is 15 residues. CDR1 is WSHSY and CDR2 is SAAADI in the germline V gene. CDR3 sequence (DNA): TGCGCCACCTCAAGCGGGGGGCCACCCTCCTACGAGCAGTACTTC. Its protein is CATSSGGPPSYEQYF.

This chain uses TRBV15 with TRBJ2-7, with D perhaps TRBD2 (6 bases). The germline V gene has CDR1 LNHNV and CDR2 YYDKDF (reference sequence). The length of the CDR3 is 12 residues. Trimming removed 3 bases from V and 6 bases from J, with 9 bases in between. CDR3: CATSSRGSEQYF. The CDR3 region has the DNA TGTGCCACCAGCAGTCGGGGGAGCGAGCAGTACTTC.

The chain joins TRBV6-1 to TRBJ1-5; D not certain. Germline assignment: CDR1 MNHNS and CDR2 SASEGT. V lost 3 bases to trimming and J lost 7 bases, with 16 bases between them. The CDR3 sequence is 15 residues long. This chain's CDR3 is CASSDGRVPLQPQHF. For the CDR3, the DNA is TGTGCCAGCAGTGACGGTAGGGTCCCTCTACAGCCCCAGCATTTT.